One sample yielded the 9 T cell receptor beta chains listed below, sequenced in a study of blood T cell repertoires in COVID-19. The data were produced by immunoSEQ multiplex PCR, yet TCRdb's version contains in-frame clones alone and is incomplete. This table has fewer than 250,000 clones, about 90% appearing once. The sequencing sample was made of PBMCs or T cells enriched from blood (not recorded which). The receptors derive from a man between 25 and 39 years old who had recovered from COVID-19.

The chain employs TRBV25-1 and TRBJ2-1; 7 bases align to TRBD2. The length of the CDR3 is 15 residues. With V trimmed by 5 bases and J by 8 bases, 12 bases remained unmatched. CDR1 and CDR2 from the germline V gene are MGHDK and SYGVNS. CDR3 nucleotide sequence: TGTGCCAGCAGTTTGGGGGGAGGGCCTAAACATGAGCAGTTCTTC. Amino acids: CASSLGGGPKHEQFF.

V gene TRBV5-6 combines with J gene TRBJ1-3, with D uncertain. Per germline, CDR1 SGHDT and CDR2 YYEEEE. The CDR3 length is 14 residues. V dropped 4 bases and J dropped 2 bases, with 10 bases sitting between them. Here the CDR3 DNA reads TGTGCCAGCAGCCCCACCCTACCTGGAAACACCATATATTTT. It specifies CASSPTLPGNTIYF. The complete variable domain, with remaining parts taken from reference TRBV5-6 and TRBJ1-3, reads DAGVTQSPTHLIKTRGQQVTLRCSPKSGHDTVSWYQQALGQGPQFIFQYYEEEERQRGNFPDRFSGHQFPNYSSELNVNALLLGDSALYLCASSPTLPGNTIYFGEGSWLTVV.

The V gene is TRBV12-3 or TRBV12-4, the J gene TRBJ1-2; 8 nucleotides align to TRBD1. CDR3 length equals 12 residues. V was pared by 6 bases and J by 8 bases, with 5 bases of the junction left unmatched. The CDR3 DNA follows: TGTGCCAGCAGGGGACAGGCCATCGGCTACACCTTC. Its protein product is CASRGQAIGYTF.

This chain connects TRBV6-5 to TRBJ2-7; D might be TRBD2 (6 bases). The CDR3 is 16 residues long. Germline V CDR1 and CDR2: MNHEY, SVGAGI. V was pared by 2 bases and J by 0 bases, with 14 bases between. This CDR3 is CASSYETTSSSYEQYF. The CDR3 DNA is TGTGCCAGCAGTTACGAGACGACTAGTTCCTCCTACGAGCAGTACTTC.

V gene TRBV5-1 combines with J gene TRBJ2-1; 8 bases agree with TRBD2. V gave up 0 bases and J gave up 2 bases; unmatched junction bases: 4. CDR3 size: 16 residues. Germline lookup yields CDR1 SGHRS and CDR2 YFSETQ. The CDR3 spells CASSLVTAGAYNEQFF. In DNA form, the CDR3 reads TGCGCCAGCAGCTTGGTTACAGCGGGGGCCTACAATGAGCAGTTCTTC.

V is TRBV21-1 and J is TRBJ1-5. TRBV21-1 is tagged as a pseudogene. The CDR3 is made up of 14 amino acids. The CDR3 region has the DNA TGTGCCAGCAGCAAGCGAGTGGTAGCCCAGCCCCAGCATTTT. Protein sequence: CASSKRVVAQPQHF.

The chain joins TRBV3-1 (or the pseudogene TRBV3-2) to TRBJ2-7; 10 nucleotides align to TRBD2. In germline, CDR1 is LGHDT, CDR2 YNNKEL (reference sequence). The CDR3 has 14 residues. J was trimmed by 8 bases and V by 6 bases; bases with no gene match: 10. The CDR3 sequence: CASSQSGGGLKQYF. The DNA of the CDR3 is TGTGCCAGCAGTCAAAGCGGGGGGGGTTTAAAGCAGTACTTC.

The CDR3 loop is CASSLAAGGTYGYTF. CDR3 in DNA: TGTGCCAGCAGCTTGGCTGCAGGGGGCACCTATGGCTACACCTTC. The chain has TRBV5-4 and TRBJ1-2, with TRBD1 identical over 8 bases. Germline CDR1 is SGHNT and CDR2 is YYREEE (reference sequence). With V trimmed by 0 bases and J by 4 bases, 5 bases remained unmatched. The CDR3 runs 15 residues.

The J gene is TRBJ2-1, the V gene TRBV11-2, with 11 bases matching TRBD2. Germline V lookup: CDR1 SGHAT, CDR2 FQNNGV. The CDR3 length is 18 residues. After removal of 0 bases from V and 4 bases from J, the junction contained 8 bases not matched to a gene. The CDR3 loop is CASSLDPSTSGTYNEQFF. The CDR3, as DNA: TGTGCCAGCAGCTTAGATCCCTCGACTAGCGGGACATACAATGAGCAGTTCTTC.